These 17 T cell receptor beta chains were sequenced from one sample in a study of neurological immune-mediated disorders. In TCRdb, the 5' RACE reads were re-called with MiXCR into one record per CDR3 protein. The sample contains roughly 30,000 distinct CDR3 sequences, approximately 20% of which appear only once. Sequenced input: CD4+ T cells from blood. The receptors here all came from a man aged 50-60 years with HTLV-1-associated myelopathy (HAM/TSP).

This clonotype was recorded at least ten times. V gene TRBV29-1 combines with J gene TRBJ1-5; D not resolved. The CDR3 consists of 15 residues. V gave up 6 bases and J gave up 2 bases, with 17 bases separating them. Germline assignment: CDR1 SQVTM and CDR2 ANQGSEA. CDR3 DNA: TGCAGCGTCGCAGACGGGGTCTTGGGCAATCAGCCCCAGCATTTT. Its protein is CSVADGVLGNQPQHF.

Many counts were recorded for this clonotype. The gene calls are TRBV7-2 and TRBJ2-1, with D uncertain. Germline CDR1 is SGHTA and CDR2 is FQGNSA. The V gene lost 1 base and the J gene lost 7 bases, with 11 bases spanning the gap. The CDR3 is made up of 14 amino acids. CDR3 protein: CASSLGLENNEQFF. The CDR3 DNA follows: TGTGCCAGCAGCTTAGGCTTAGAGAATAATGAGCAGTTCTTC.

This clonotype was picked up many times. The chain has TRBV7-3 and TRBJ2-5, with TRBD1 as a possible D gene (5 bases). Between the trimmed V and J ends, which lost 5 bases and 1 base, there was a span of 14 bases. Per the germline V gene, CDR1 is SGHTA and CDR2 is FQGTGA. This CDR3 has 15 amino acids. CDR3: CASSPLLGVQETQYF. In nucleotides, the CDR3 is TGTGCCAGCAGCCCACTATTAGGGGTCCAAGAGACCCAGTACTTC.

This clonotype was counted at least ten times. The V and J genes are TRBV20-1 and TRBJ1-1; D call uncertain. Trimming took off 1 base at V and 1 base at J, with 19 bases between the two ends. The CDR3 has 17 residues. Germline lookup yields CDR1 DFQATT and CDR2 SNEGSKA (reference sequence). The DNA for the CDR3 is TGCAGTGCTAGAGGTGGTCGACCCTATAAGGAGAACACTGAAGCTTTCTTT. It translates to CSARGGRPYKENTEAFF.

The rearrangement links TRBV6-6 to TRBJ2-5, with D tentatively TRBD2 (6 bases). The CDR3 spans 14 residues. Trimming pared 6 bases from V and 4 bases from J, leaving 15 bases between. Germline V CDR1 and CDR2: MNHNY, SVGAGI (reference sequence). As DNA, the CDR3 is TGTGCCAGCAGCCAGACTAGGGTCCCAGAGACCCAGTACTTC. Translation gives CASSQTRVPETQYF.

This clonotype has a count of ten or more. The chain uses TRBV20-1 and TRBJ2-3; 8 bases are a match to TRBD2. The germline gives CDR1 DFQATT, CDR2 SNEGSKA (reference sequence). The CDR3 has 13 amino acids. Germline trimming cut 6 bases from V and 2 bases from J; bases unmatched to any gene: 4. The CDR3 nucleotides read TGCAGTGCCAGACTAGCGAACACAGATACGCAGTATTTT. Protein product: CSARLANTDTQYF.

This clonotype was observed many times. The V and J genes are TRBV12-3 or TRBV12-4 and TRBJ2-7, with 7 bases matching TRBD2. This CDR3 region has 14 residues. V gave up 5 bases and J gave up 4 bases; unmatched junction bases: 8. This CDR3 reads CASSLGGSRYEQYF. The CDR3 coding sequence is TGTGCCAGCAGTCTCGGCGGGAGCCGATACGAGCAGTACTTC.

The sample holds many counts of this clonotype. The chain joins TRBV20-1 to TRBJ2-1; 7 bases fit TRBD1. The CDR3 is 14 residues long. V shed 0 bases, J shed 6 bases, and the junction held 5 bases outside the gene matches. Germline V CDR1 and CDR2: DFQATT, SNEGSKA (reference sequence). The CDR3 DNA reads as TGCAGTGCTAGAGAGAAGGGGGCTCTCAATGAGCAGTTCTTC. This codes for CSAREKGALNEQFF.

This clonotype was detected only once. This chain links TRBV4-1 with TRBJ1-1, with D unresolved. The V gene lost 4 bases and the J gene lost 2 bases, with 11 bases spanning the gap. Germline values: CDR1 MGHRA, CDR2 YSYEKL. This CDR3 is built from 14 residues. This chain's CDR3 is CASSPTAGNTEAFF. CDR3 DNA sequence: TGCGCCAGCAGCCCGACCGCGGGAAACACTGAAGCTTTCTTT.

This clonotype has at least ten counts. This chain links TRBV5-1 with TRBJ2-3; 13 bases fit TRBD2. Looked up from germline, CDR1 is SGHRS and CDR2 is YFSETQ. V shed 4 bases and J 2 bases; nucleotides not matched to a gene: 7. This CDR3 region has 17 residues. Written as DNA, the CDR3 is TGCGCCAGCAGCCCGAGGACTAGCGGGGGCCACACAGATACGCAGTATTTT. It translates to CASSPRTSGGHTDTQYF.

This clonotype has ten or more counts. This rearrangement joins TRBV12-3 or TRBV12-4 to TRBJ1-1; D unresolved. V lost 2 bases, J lost 4 bases, and 8 bases lay in between. The CDR3 is made up of 13 amino acids. CDR3 region: CASSLFEGTEAFF. In DNA, the CDR3 is TGTGCCAGCAGTTTATTTGAGGGCACTGAAGCTTTCTTT.

This sequence joins TRBV9 and TRBJ1-3; TRBD1 agrees at 9 bases. The germline gives CDR1 SGDLS, CDR2 YYNGEE. V dropped 3 bases and J dropped 4; count of bases not matched to a gene: 2. The CDR3 sequence is 14 residues long. The CDR3 DNA follows: TGTGCCAGCAGCGCTGGGACAGGGGGAAACACCATATATTTT. Amino acid sequence: CASSAGTGGNTIYF.

This clonotype was observed at least ten times. The CDR3 region has the DNA TGTGCCAGCAGTTTACCCGGCAGCTATGGCTACACCTTC. The encoded protein is CASSLPGSYGYTF. V is TRBV12-3 or TRBV12-4 and J is TRBJ1-2; D unclear. The CDR3 is 13 residues long. V was trimmed by 2 bases and J by 4 bases, leaving 8 bases between them.

The chain recombines TRBV20-1 with TRBJ2-7; 13 bases align to TRBD2. The CDR3 covers 14 residues. The V gene end was trimmed by 4 bases and the J gene end by 7 bases; junction bases not matched to a gene: 7. CDR1 is DFQATT and CDR2 is SNEGSKA in the germline V gene (reference sequence). The chain's CDR3 is CSAKRTSGGGEQYF. The CDR3 nucleotides read TGCAGTGCTAAAAGAACTAGCGGGGGGGGAGAGCAGTACTTC.

The table lists this clonotype with many counts. The gene calls are TRBV12-3 or TRBV12-4 and TRBJ1-1; D is unresolved. Trimming shortened V by 1 base and J by 0 bases, and 6 bases separated the two germline ends. CDR3 size: 14 residues. CDR3 DNA sequence: TGTGCCAGCAGTTTAGGACGGCTGAACACTGAAGCTTTCTTT. Translating gives CASSLGRLNTEAFF.

This rearrangement joins TRBV6-2 or TRBV6-3 to TRBJ2-1; D call uncertain. The CDR3 sequence is 13 residues long. CDR1 is MNHEY and CDR2 is SVGEGT in the germline V gene. With 6 bases removed from V and 5 bases from J, the gap between germline ends came to 11 bases. CDR3 sequence: CASSRNLNNEQFF. Written as DNA, the CDR3 is TGTGCCAGCAGCCGAAACTTAAACAATGAGCAGTTCTTC.

This clonotype occurred many times. The chain links TRBV20-1 to TRBJ1-6, with D maybe TRBD1 (5 bases). Trimming left V 6 bases short and J 14 bases short, with 14 bases between. The germline V gene encodes CDR1 DFQATT and CDR2 SNEGSKA (reference sequence). CDR3 length: 11 amino acids. As DNA, the CDR3 is TGCAGTGCCAGGGACCGGGTTTCCCTCCACTTT. Translating it yields CSARDRVSLHF.